This TCR beta chain originates from a study of identical twins. Study-wide results and limits: The models gave estimates that fell short of the out-of-frame TCR alpha sharing seen in monozygotic twins. Invariant MAIT and iNKT cells could partly confound zero-insertion analyses. Compared with unrelated sharing, twin-shared out-of-frame alpha sequences had more low-probability sequences.

TCRdb re-analysed the 5' RACE reads in MiXCR, keeping a single row per CDR3 protein. Of more than 400,000 distinct CDR3 sequences in the sample, roughly 15% were seen once. On this clonotype: Its antigen is unidentified.

The CDR3 covers 17 residues. Germline trimming cut 3 bases from V and 0 bases from J; bases unmatched to any gene: 2. These same records also appear under a second study, on yellow fever vaccine responses in identical twins.

The source is a woman in her late teens or twenties in good health. The sequencing sample was made of CD4+ T cells sorted from blood. The rearrangement links TRBV23-1 to TRBJ2-2, with TRBD2 matching over 12 bases. TRBV23-1 carries the ORF label, with uncertain function. The CDR3 sequence is CASSHRTSGTNTGELFF. CDR3 nucleotides: TGCGCCAGCAGTCATAGGACTAGCGGGACGAACACCGGGGAGCTGTTTTTT.